These 18 T cell receptor beta chains originate from one sample sequenced in a study of Ad26.COV2.S vaccination and SARS-CoV-2 variants. Repertoires were generated with immunoSEQ multiplex PCR, while TCRdb's copy carries only in-frame clones and drops some. This table holds fewer than 500,000 clones, about 88% found once. The treatment is: 15 to 20 received Ad26.COV2.S at low or high dose, single or two shots; about five received placebo; per-sample allocation not given. Day 63 following the first vaccine or placebo injection was when the samples were taken. The starting material was peripheral blood, obtained in a trial of Ad26.COV2.S vaccine versus placebo. These TCRs come from a person aged 18-60 years who received the Ad26.COV2.S COVID-19 vaccine or a placebo.

The chain combines TRBV2 with TRBJ1-2; 9 bases are shared with TRBD1. V dropped 4 bases and J dropped 3; count of bases not matched to a gene: 15. The germline CDR1 and CDR2 sequences are SNHLY and FYNNEI. The CDR3 totals 18 residues. The CDR3 is CASSVARDRVGWDYGYTF. For the CDR3, the DNA is TGTGCCAGCAGTGTGGCTCGGGACAGGGTGGGGTGGGACTATGGCTACACCTTC.

The rearrangement links TRBV6-1 to TRBJ1-5; D is unresolved. The CDR3 extends over 15 amino acids. Germline V gene lookup returns CDR1 MNHNS and CDR2 SASEGT. Between the trimmed V and J ends, which lost 2 bases and 5 bases, there was a span of 13 bases. The CDR3 DNA reads TGTGCCAGCAGTGAAATGTGGGGAAACGATCAGCCCCAGCATTTT. Its protein product is CASSEMWGNDQPQHF.

J is TRBJ2-3 and V is TRBV7-2, with 13 bases lining up with TRBD2. After removal of 10 bases from V and 2 bases from J, the junction contained 12 bases not matched to a gene. The CDR3 contains 17 residues. CDR1 and CDR2 from the germline V gene are SGHTA and FQGNSA. The CDR3 region is CATRGRTSGGATDTQYF. In DNA form, the CDR3 reads TGTGCCACCAGGGGGAGGACTAGCGGGGGAGCCACAGATACGCAGTATTTT.

The chain links TRBV29-1 to TRBJ2-6, with D unclear. V was shortened by 6 bases and J by 0 bases, with 9 bases between the two germline ends. Per germline, CDR1 SQVTM and CDR2 ANQGSEA. The CDR3 is 14 residues long. CDR3 nucleotide sequence: TGCAGCGTGGCTCATACCTCTGGGGCCAACGTCCTGACTTTC. This gives the protein CSVAHTSGANVLTF.

The chain carries TRBV28 and TRBJ1-3, with D possibly TRBD1 on 6 matching bases. Germline V CDR1 and CDR2: MDHEN, SYDVKM. The V end was cut by 1 base, the J end by 4 bases, with 8 bases between. The CDR3 has 14 residues. CDR3 nucleotides: TGTGCCAGCAGTTTATCGGACAGCGGAAACACCATATATTTT. Translating it yields CASSLSDSGNTIYF.

This chain uses TRBV28 with TRBJ1-5; D unclear. The germline V and J ends were trimmed by 6 bases and 0 bases, with 6 bases remaining between them. The CDR3 runs 13 residues. Looked up from germline, CDR1 is MDHEN and CDR2 is SYDVKM. CDR3 nucleotides: TGTGCCAGCAGCCGTTATAGCAATCAGCCCCAGCATTTT. Its protein product is CASSRYSNQPQHF.

The chain combines TRBV5-1 with TRBJ1-2; D is unclear. Germline lookup yields CDR1 SGHRS and CDR2 YFSETQ. The CDR3 is made up of 15 amino acids. Trimming took 3 bases from V and 0 from J, leaving 12 bases between them. The chain's CDR3 is CASSSPLGANYGYTF. CDR3 coding DNA: TGCGCCAGCAGCTCCCCCCTCGGAGCTAACTATGGCTACACCTTC.

This chain uses TRBV5-1 with TRBJ1-3, with D uncertain. In germline, CDR1 is SGHRS, CDR2 YFSETQ. The CDR3 covers 12 residues. The V and J ends lost 3 bases and 4 bases respectively, with 5 bases between them. CDR3 protein: CASSSGGNTIYF. The CDR3 DNA sequence: TGCGCCAGCAGCTCCGGGGGAAACACCATATATTTT.

This chain connects TRBV27 to TRBJ1-3, with D uncertain. V lost 5 bases to trimming and J lost 0 bases, with 14 bases between them. The CDR3 totals 16 residues. Germline lookup yields CDR1 MNHEY and CDR2 SMNVEV (reference sequence). The CDR3 nucleotides read TGTGCCAGCAGTGCGACCCCACGGCTCTCTGGAAACACCATATATTTT. It translates to CASSATPRLSGNTIYF.

V gene TRBV28 combines with J gene TRBJ1-3; D gene uncertain. Deletions cut 7 bases from V and 2 bases from J, with 9 bases between. This CDR3 has 13 residues. Per the germline V gene, CDR1 is MDHEN and CDR2 is SYDVKM. The CDR3 loop reads CASNPRAGNTIYF. The DNA for the CDR3 is TGTGCCAGCAACCCCAGAGCTGGAAACACCATATATTTT.

The rearrangement uses TRBV7-3 and TRBJ2-7; D might be TRBD2 (5 bases). Per the germline V gene, CDR1 is SGHTA and CDR2 is FQGTGA. This CDR3 comprises 12 residues. Trimming removed 3 bases from V and 5 bases from J, with 8 bases in between. DNA of the CDR3: TGTGCCAGCAGCTTTCAGACTAACGAGCAGTACGTC. It encodes CASSFQTNEQYV.

In regard to this clone: The sample has other DNA sequences that encode this CDR3 too. The genes are TRBV9 and TRBJ1-6; D remains ambiguous. The CDR3 contains 13 residues. V gave up 0 bases and J gave up 8 bases, with 6 bases separating them. CDR1 SGDLS and CDR2 YYNGEE come from the germline V gene. The CDR3 DNA is TGTGCCAGCAGCGTAGCTGGAGATTCACCCCTCCACTTT. It codes for CASSVAGDSPLHF.

The V gene is TRBV2, the J gene TRBJ1-1; D ambiguous. The ends were cut back, 7 bases at V and 0 bases at J, with 9 bases in the middle. CDR1 is SNHLY and CDR2 is FYNNEI in the germline V gene. There are 13 residues in the CDR3. The CDR3 region has the DNA TGTGCCAGCACAAAGATCATGAACACTGAAGCTTTCTTT. Its protein product is CASTKIMNTEAFF. The whole variable domain, remainder taken from reference TRBV2 and TRBJ1-1, is EPEVTQTPSHQVTQMGQEVILRCVPISNHLYFYWYRQILGQKVEFLVSFYNNEISEKSEIFDDQFSVERPDGSNFTLKIRSTKLEDSAMYFCASTKIMNTEAFFGQGTRLTVV.

The rearrangement joins TRBV6-2 or TRBV6-3 to TRBJ2-2, with 7 bases aligning to TRBD2. V lost 2 bases and J lost 4; bases outside the gene matches: 4. Looked up from germline, CDR1 is MNHEY and CDR2 is SVGEGT. This CDR3 spans 15 amino acids. Here the CDR3 DNA reads TGTGCCAGCAGTTACGGGAGGGCGAGCACCGGGGAGCTGTTTTTT. This sequence encodes CASSYGRASTGELFF.

V and J are TRBV7-2 and TRBJ2-7; no firm D call. Germline V CDR1 and CDR2: SGHTA, FQGNSA. This CDR3 spans 13 amino acids. The V gene lost 0 bases and the J gene lost 4 bases, with 7 bases spanning the gap. CDR3 sequence (DNA): TGTGCCAGCAGCTTAGCCTACACTTACGAGCAGTACGTC. Amino acids: CASSLAYTYEQYV.

The chain links TRBV3-1 (or the pseudogene TRBV3-2) to TRBJ1-6; D may be TRBD1 (6 bases). Per the germline V gene, CDR1 is LGHDT and CDR2 is YNNKEL (reference sequence). CDR3 length equals 14 residues. V lost 3 bases and J lost 8, with 11 bases in between. In DNA, the CDR3 is TGTGCCAGCAGCCACGGACAGCCGGATTCACCCCTCCACTTT. This sequence encodes CASSHGQPDSPLHF.

The CDR3 here is CASSPQLISNQPQHF. CDR3 bases: TGTGCCAGCAGCCCACAGTTGATTAGCAATCAGCCCCAGCATTTT. This chain connects TRBV7-8 to TRBJ1-5; D unresolved. The length of the CDR3 is 15 residues. V was shortened by 5 bases and J by 0 bases, with 11 bases between the two germline ends. From germline, CDR1 is SGHVS and CDR2 FQNEAQ.

Worth noting for this clone: The same CDR3 can be traced to other DNA sequences in this sample. This rearrangement joins TRBV9 to TRBJ2-2; perhaps TRBD1 as D (6 bases). The CDR3 contains 14 residues. Germline V lookup: CDR1 SGDLS, CDR2 YYNGEE. Trimming pared 0 bases from V and 5 bases from J, leaving 8 bases between. CDR3 amino acids: CASSVGGGTGELFF. The CDR3 region has the DNA TGTGCCAGCAGCGTAGGAGGGGGAACCGGGGAGCTGTTTTTT.